The rows below give T cell receptor beta chains drawn from one sample of a study of blood T cell repertoires in COVID-19. TCRdb's copy holds only in-frame clones and misses some; the assay was immunoSEQ multiplex PCR. The sample contains some 200,000 clones, around 86% of which appear only once. Input material: peripheral blood. Receptor source: a man aged 50 to 59 with acute or convalescent COVID-19. Each CDR3 is given with its conserved first and last residue. Fields, in order: CDR3 protein, V gene.

CASSPRDRWDLTTNEKLFF,TRBV6-2/TRBV6-3
CASSLIPGQTNTEAFF,TRBV7-3
CASSSLQGPPYF,TRBV7-8
CASSKRGTGNYGNTEAFF,TRBV4-2
CASSVETTYEQYF,TRBV2
CASSYELIPNSPLHF,TRBV6-2/TRBV6-3
CASSPDRIGGYTF,TRBV6-6
CSVEDRGGTGREKLFF,TRBV29-1
CASSPPDGPLGGYTF,TRBV9
CSALLEYEQFF,TRBV20-1
CASSATGTSDNEQFF,TRBV5-4
CASSPDRGLKGTEAFF,TRBV18
CASRAGSYSYTF,TRBV6-5
CASTQDISGANVLTF,TRBV6-4
CASGAAGGFYNEQFF,TRBV28
CASSGESGNTIYF,TRBV18
CSAITAGYNEQFF,TRBV29-1
CASSFQGLNEKLFF,TRBV5-1
CASSFVGGTEAFF,TRBV12-3/TRBV12-4
CASSPTGDFQETQYF,TRBV7-9
CATSDATGELFF,TRBV24-1
CASSYSRQGTNYGYTF,TRBV6-6
CASSYSTATNEKLFF,TRBV6-5
CASSLGGGGYEQYF,TRBV13
CASSLRNRGLGKNIQYF,TRBV21-1
CASSLVTNRGQFF,TRBV11-2
CASSLYGGLGYEQYF,TRBV3-1/TRBV3-2
CASSAGVDTEAFF,TRBV19
CAWSVGRSRGTTEAFF,TRBV30
CARSLTDGLAGGRDNEQFF,TRBV5-3
CASSPPQGTEAFF,TRBV18
CASSLQGTNEKLFF,TRBV7-9
CAISGTNSYNEQFF,TRBV10-3
CASSGVAEREPNQPQHF,TRBV4-1
CASSSTVGGGIQYF,TRBV27
CASRSAPGNTEAFF,TRBV5-4
CASSPHTGVATEAFF,TRBV28